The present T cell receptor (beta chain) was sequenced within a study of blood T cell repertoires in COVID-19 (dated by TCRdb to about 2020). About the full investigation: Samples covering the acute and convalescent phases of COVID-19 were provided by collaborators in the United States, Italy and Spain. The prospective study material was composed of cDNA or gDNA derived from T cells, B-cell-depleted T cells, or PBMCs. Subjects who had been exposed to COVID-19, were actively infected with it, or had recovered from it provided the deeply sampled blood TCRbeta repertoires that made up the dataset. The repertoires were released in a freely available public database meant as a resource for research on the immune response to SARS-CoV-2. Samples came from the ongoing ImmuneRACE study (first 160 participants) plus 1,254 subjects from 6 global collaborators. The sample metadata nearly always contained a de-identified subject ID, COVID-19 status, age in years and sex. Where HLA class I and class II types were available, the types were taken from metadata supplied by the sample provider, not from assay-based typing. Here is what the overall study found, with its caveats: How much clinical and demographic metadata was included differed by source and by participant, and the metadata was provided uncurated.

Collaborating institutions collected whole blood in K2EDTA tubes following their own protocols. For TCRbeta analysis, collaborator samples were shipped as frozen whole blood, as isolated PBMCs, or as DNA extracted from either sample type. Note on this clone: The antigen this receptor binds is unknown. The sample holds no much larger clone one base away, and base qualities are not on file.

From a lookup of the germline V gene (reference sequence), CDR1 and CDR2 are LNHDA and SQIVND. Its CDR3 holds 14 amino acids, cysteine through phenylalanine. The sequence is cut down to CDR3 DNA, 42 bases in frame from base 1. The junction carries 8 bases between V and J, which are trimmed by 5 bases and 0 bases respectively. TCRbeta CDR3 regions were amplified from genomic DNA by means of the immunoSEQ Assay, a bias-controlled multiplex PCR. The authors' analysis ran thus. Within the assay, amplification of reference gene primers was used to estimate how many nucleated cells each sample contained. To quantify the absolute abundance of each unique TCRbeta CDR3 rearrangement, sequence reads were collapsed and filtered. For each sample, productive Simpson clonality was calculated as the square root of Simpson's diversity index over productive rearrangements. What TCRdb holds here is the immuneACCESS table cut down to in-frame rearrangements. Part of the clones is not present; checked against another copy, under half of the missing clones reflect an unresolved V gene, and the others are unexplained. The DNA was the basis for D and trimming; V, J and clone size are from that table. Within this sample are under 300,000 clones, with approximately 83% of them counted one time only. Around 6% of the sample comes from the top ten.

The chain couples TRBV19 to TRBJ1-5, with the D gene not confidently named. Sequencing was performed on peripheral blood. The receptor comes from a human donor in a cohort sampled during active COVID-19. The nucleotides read TGTGCCAGTAGTTATTCCTATAGCAATCAGCCCCAGCATTTT. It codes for CASSYSYSNQPQHF. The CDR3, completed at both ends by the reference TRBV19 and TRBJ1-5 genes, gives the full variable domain DGGITQSPKYLFRKEGQNVTLSCEQNLNHDAMYWYRQDPGQGLRLIYYSQIVNDFQKGDIAEGYSVSREKKESFPLTVTSAQKNPTAFYLCASSYSYSNQPQHFGDGTRLSIL.